This entry concerns a single T cell receptor beta chain. The data are from a study of neurological immune-mediated disorders. TCRdb re-called the 5' RACE reads with MiXCR, one entry per CDR3 protein. The sample has roughly 70,000 distinct CDR3 sequences; under 5.5% are singletons. V lost 2 bases and J lost 5, with 14 bases in between. Germline V lookup: CDR1 SGHAT, CDR2 FQNNGV. The CDR3 totals 15 residues. The chain uses TRBV11-2 and TRBJ2-3; D is unresolved. Sequenced input: PBMCs. The TCR sequence derives from a woman in her 70s with multiple sclerosis. CDR3 sequence: CASSLPEYVGDTQYF. CDR3 DNA: TGTGCCAGCAGCTTACCAGAGTATGTGGGAGATACGCAGTATTTT.